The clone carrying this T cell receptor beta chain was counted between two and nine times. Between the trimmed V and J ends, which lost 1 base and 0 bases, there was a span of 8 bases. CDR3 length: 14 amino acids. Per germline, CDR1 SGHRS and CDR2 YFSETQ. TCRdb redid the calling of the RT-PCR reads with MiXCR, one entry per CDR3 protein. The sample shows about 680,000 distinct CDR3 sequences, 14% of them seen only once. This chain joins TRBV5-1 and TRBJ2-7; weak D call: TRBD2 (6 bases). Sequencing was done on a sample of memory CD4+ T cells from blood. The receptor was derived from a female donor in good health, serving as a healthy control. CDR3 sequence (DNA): TGCGCCAGCAGCTTGTTAGCGGCCTCCTACGAGCAGTACTTC. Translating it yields CASSLLAASYEQYF.